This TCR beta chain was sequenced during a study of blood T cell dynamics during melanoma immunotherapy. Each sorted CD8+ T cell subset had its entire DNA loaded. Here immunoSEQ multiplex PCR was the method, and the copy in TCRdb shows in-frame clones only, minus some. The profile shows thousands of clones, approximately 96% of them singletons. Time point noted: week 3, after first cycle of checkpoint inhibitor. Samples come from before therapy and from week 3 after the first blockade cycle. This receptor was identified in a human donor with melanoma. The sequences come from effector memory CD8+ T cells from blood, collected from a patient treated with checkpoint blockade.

CDR3 nucleotide sequence: TGCGCCAGCACGGCGGCAGCGGGTCCAACCGGGGAGCTGTTTTTT. Translating it yields CASTAAAGPTGELFF. J is TRBJ2-2 and V is TRBV4-1; D perhaps matches TRBD2 (6 bases). CDR3 size: 15 residues. V lost 7 bases and J 5 bases, leaving 17 bases between the germline ends. Germline CDR1 and CDR2: MGHRA and YSYEKL.